This is a list of T cell receptor beta chains from one sample in a study of blood T cell repertoires in COVID-19. Method: immunoSEQ multiplex PCR; TCRdb's copy keeps in-frame clones and lacks some. The table shows a few hundred thousand clones, with around 80% occurring only once. Sequencing was done on a sample of peripheral blood. These receptors all come from a woman aged 80 or over with acute or convalescent COVID-19. The CDR3 runs from the conserved cysteine through the conserved F or W. The order of the fields is J gene, D gene, V gene, clone size, CDR3 DNA, CDR3 protein. D genes are given only for firm matches. Clone size is stated in some rows and not others, as once, few, many or a class when expanded.

j_call: TRBJ1-2; d_call: .; v_call: TRBV9; clone_size: once; cdr3_nt: TGTGCCAGCAGCGTAGACTCAGGGTTGGAAGGCTACACCTTC; cdr3_aa: CASSVDSGLEGYTF
j_call: TRBJ1-5; d_call: .; v_call: TRBV18; clone_size: .; cdr3_nt: TGTGCCAGCTCACAGGAGCTTAGCAATCAGCCCCAGCATTTT; cdr3_aa: CASSQELSNQPQHF
j_call: TRBJ1-1; d_call: .; v_call: TRBV6-2/TRBV6-3; clone_size: .; cdr3_nt: TGTGCCAGCAGTTACTCGAATAGGGGTCCTGAAGCTTTCTTT; cdr3_aa: CASSYSNRGPEAFF
j_call: TRBJ1-6; d_call: .; v_call: TRBV7-2; clone_size: few; cdr3_nt: TGTGCCAGCAGCTGGAGCACGACAGTCTATAATTCACCCCTCCACTTT; cdr3_aa: CASSWSTTVYNSPLHF
j_call: TRBJ2-7; d_call: TRBD2; v_call: TRBV11-3; clone_size: .; cdr3_nt: TGTGCCAGCAGCTTAGAGGCGCTACGACTAGCGGGGGAGGACGAGCAGTACTTC; cdr3_aa: CASSLEALRLAGEDEQYF
j_call: TRBJ2-1; d_call: TRBD2; v_call: TRBV5-4; clone_size: .; cdr3_nt: TGTGCCAGCAAGGAAGGGAGCGGGGGGAACCACAATGAGCAGTTCTTC; cdr3_aa: CASKEGSGGNHNEQFF
j_call: TRBJ2-3; d_call: .; v_call: TRBV2; clone_size: .; cdr3_nt: TGTGCCAGCAGTGCCAACACAGATACGCAGTATTTT; cdr3_aa: CASSANTDTQYF
j_call: TRBJ1-1; d_call: .; v_call: TRBV18; clone_size: .; cdr3_nt: TGTGCCAGCTCACGAGGAGGGACGAACACTGAAGCTTTCTTT; cdr3_aa: CASSRGGTNTEAFF
j_call: TRBJ2-1; d_call: TRBD2; v_call: TRBV29-1; clone_size: once; cdr3_nt: TGCAGCGTTCTCGGACTAGCGGGAATAGGAGGTGAGCAGTTCTTC; cdr3_aa: CSVLGLAGIGGEQFF
j_call: TRBJ1-2; d_call: .; v_call: TRBV3-1/TRBV3-2; clone_size: few; cdr3_nt: TGTGCCAGCAGCACGACACGCACCTACGGCTACACCTTC; cdr3_aa: CASSTTRTYGYTF
j_call: TRBJ2-1; d_call: TRBD1; v_call: TRBV7-3; clone_size: .; cdr3_nt: TGTGCCAGCAGCTTTGGGACAGGGGATTACAATGAGCAGTTCTTC; cdr3_aa: CASSFGTGDYNEQFF
j_call: TRBJ1-2; d_call: TRBD1; v_call: TRBV19; clone_size: .; cdr3_nt: TGTGCCAGTAGTATAGAGGGGGGACAGGGCCTTTTTTATGGCTACACCTTC; cdr3_aa: CASSIEGGQGLFYGYTF
j_call: TRBJ2-7; d_call: TRBD1; v_call: TRBV13; clone_size: .; cdr3_nt: TGTGCCAGCAGCTTGGACAGGGACGGCTCCTACGAGCAGTACTTC; cdr3_aa: CASSLDRDGSYEQYF
j_call: TRBJ2-5; d_call: TRBD2; v_call: TRBV25-1; clone_size: .; cdr3_nt: TGTGCCAGCAGTGCTACCCTCGGACTAGCGGGAGTTGAGGAGACCCAGTACTTC; cdr3_aa: CASSATLGLAGVEETQYF